This record looks at one T cell receptor beta chain sequence and its context. Its matching antigen is unknown. Produced via immunoSEQ multiplex PCR; TCRdb's table is partial and in-frame only. The data hold fewer than 150,000 clones, with almost 90% observed a single time. This entry belongs to a study of cytomegalovirus exposure and HLA in healthy donors. The overall study: The 666 first-cohort repertoires shared a platform with the approximately 120 validation repertoires, as reported in a later analysis. Study outcomes and limitations: Rarity marked most TCR sequences, yet some public TCRs occurred in many donors. Reportedly, diagnosis of cytomegalovirus status by the classifier showed high specificity and sensitivity.

This CDR3 has 15 residues. V lost 2 bases and J 6 bases, leaving 16 bases between the germline ends. The germline gives CDR1 MNHNY, CDR2 SVGAGI (reference sequence). The donors belonged to the roughly 130-subject validation cohort, separate from the 666-subject first cohort. The receptor was derived from a woman younger than 30 in good health and CMV-seropositive. This rearrangement joins TRBV6-6 to TRBJ1-2; a possible D gene is TRBD1 (5 bases). Sequencing input: PBMCs. The CDR3 loop is CASSYVWGGANGYTF. CDR3 bases: TGTGCCAGCAGTTACGTCTGGGGAGGGGCGAATGGCTACACCTTC.